The rows below give T cell receptor beta chains drawn from one sample of a study of cytomegalovirus exposure and HLA in healthy donors. Using immunoSEQ multiplex PCR, the repertoire was profiled, and TCRdb retains in-frame clones only, with some absent. The sample has roughly 160,000 clones, approximately 88% seen once. The sample was PBMCs. Every receptor here comes from a boy aged 2 to 10 in good health and CMV-seronegative. Both conserved end residues are part of each CDR3. The order of the fields is J gene, V gene, CDR3 protein.

TRBJ2-1 TRBV2 CASSEALRSYNEQFF
TRBJ1-5 TRBV27 CASSQGIYQPQHF
TRBJ2-1 TRBV28 CATRRGDNEQFF
TRBJ2-1 TRBV5-6 CASSLALRRGGYNEQFF
TRBJ2-1 TRBV7-2 CASSQTGVEQFF
TRBJ2-1 TRBV5-1 CASSSGTDEQFF
TRBJ2-1 TRBV7-9 CASSSKMGSSYNEQFF
TRBJ2-6 TRBV21-1 CASSKEGTVASSGANVLTF
TRBJ1-2 TRBV5-6 CASSSTGLYGYTF
TRBJ1-5 TRBV23-1 CASSQTPPRCNQPQHF
TRBJ2-3 TRBV9 CASSVDASDTDTQYF
TRBJ2-3 TRBV2 CASRSRTGHTDTQYF
TRBJ2-7 TRBV7-2 CASSPPYRDYIEQYF
TRBJ1-2 TRBV6-5 CASRPTGVGGYTF
TRBJ2-3 TRBV7-2 CASSLVAGLDTQYF
TRBJ2-1 TRBV19 CASSPLAGSSYNEQFF
TRBJ1-2 TRBV4-3 CASSQDSRAWNGYTF
TRBJ2-5 TRBV7-8 CASSLSPSGGGETQYF
TRBJ1-1 TRBV6-5 CASSERGLDTEAFF
TRBJ1-2 TRBV6-6 CASSVGGGAPNYGYTF
TRBJ1-1 TRBV11-2 CASSPTVGGEAFF
TRBJ2-4 TRBV30 CAWSQRGDKYF
TRBJ2-1 TRBV9 CASSRSGGGAMKNEQFF
NA TRBV7-2 CASSKTGVSYEQYF
TRBJ1-2 TRBV5-1 CASSPGQGANYGYTF
TRBJ2-3 TRBV9 CASSAPLAGGLTDTQYF
TRBJ1-1 TRBV6-1 CASSGDRGTEAFF
TRBJ1-6 TRBV9 CASSHGGPGRRNSPLHF
TRBJ1-2 TRBV30 CAWNRGRVAANYGYTF
TRBJ2-3 TRBV5-4 CASSLLAGGTDTQYF
TRBJ1-5 TRBV29-1 CSAMTGEKQPQHF